The 7 T cell receptor beta chains reported below all come from one sample, sequenced in a study of blood T cell repertoires in COVID-19 (dated by TCRdb to 2020 to 2021). The library was generated by the immunoSEQ multiplex PCR assay. TCRdb took this table from immuneACCESS and kept in-frame rearrangements with V and J called. Such tables lack part of the clones; where checked against another copy, unresolved V genes explain under half of the gap, and the rest is unexplained. The sample has approximately 260,000 clones on record, approximately 83% of them singletons. The leading ten clones occupy roughly 9.6% of the sample. Source material: peripheral blood. The receptor set was obtained from a woman older than 75 with acute or convalescent COVID-19.

The chain is built from TRBV6-1 and TRBJ1-5; D gene unclear. The CDR3 has 12 amino acids. Per the germline V gene, CDR1 is MNHNS and CDR2 is SASEGT. V lost 3 bases and J lost 7, with 7 bases in between. CDR3 sequence reads: CASSDPGQPQHF. CDR3 in DNA: TGTGCCAGCAGTGATCCCGGGCAGCCCCAGCATTTT.

This chain uses TRBV29-1 with TRBJ1-5; the D is unclear. CDR3 length: 13 residues. Trimming shortened V by 3 bases and J by 3 bases, and 9 bases separated the two germline ends. The V gene's germline CDR1 is SQVTM and CDR2 ANQGSEA. The CDR3 loop reads CSVDGGNNQPQHF. CDR3 in DNA: TGCAGCGTTGATGGAGGAAACAATCAGCCCCAGCATTTT.

V gene TRBV7-9 combines with J gene TRBJ1-1; 7 bases align to TRBD1. Trimming removed 4 bases from V and 10 bases from J; junction bases left unmatched: 9. This CDR3 contains 13 residues. Per the germline V gene, CDR1 is SEHNR and CDR2 is FQNEAQ (reference sequence). CDR3 protein: CASSSWTGGGAFF. As DNA, the CDR3 is TGTGCCAGCAGCTCATGGACAGGAGGGGGAGCTTTCTTT.

V usage is TRBV18 and J usage is TRBJ1-1, with TRBD1 matching over 9 bases. The CDR3 runs to 16 residues. Trimming cost V 5 bases and J 1 base; bases outside gene matches: 8. Germline CDR1 and CDR2: KGHSH and LQKENI. CDR3 nucleotides: TGTGCCAGCTCATCAACGACAGGGGGGTCGAACACTGAAGCTTTCTTT. Protein: CASSSTTGGSNTEAFF.

This chain joins TRBV19 and TRBJ1-5; maybe TRBD1 (6 bases). In germline, CDR1 is LNHDA, CDR2 SQIVND (reference sequence). V was cut by 4 bases and J by 5 bases, with 24 bases left in between. The CDR3 is 18 residues long. Written as DNA, the CDR3 is TGTGCCAGTAGTACCATTCCACCCGCCGGGACAAGTTATCAGCCCCAGCATTTT. This codes for CASSTIPPAGTSYQPQHF.

The rearrangement links TRBV28 to TRBJ2-1; 12 bases fit TRBD2. V shed 6 bases and J 5 bases; nucleotides not matched to a gene: 5. Germline V gives CDR1 MDHEN, CDR2 SYDVKM. This CDR3 region has 15 residues. For the CDR3, the DNA is TGTGCCAGCAGGGCTAGCGGGGGGGCCCACAATGAGCAGTTCTTC. Translated: CASRASGGAHNEQFF.

The V and J genes are TRBV7-2 and TRBJ2-5; 8 bases agree with TRBD2. The CDR3 runs to 14 residues. Trimming cost V 5 bases and J 1 base; bases outside gene matches: 3. Germline CDR1 reads SGHTA; CDR2 reads FQGNSA. The CDR3 coding sequence is TGTGCCAGCAGCCGGGGGGGGGTCCAAGAGACCCAGTACTTC. This encodes CASSRGGVQETQYF.